Reported below is one T cell receptor (beta chain). Its antigen is as yet unknown. The CDR3 runs 15 residues. V lost 2 bases and J lost 3, with 12 bases in between. Germline V gene lookup returns CDR1 SEHNR and CDR2 FQNEAQ (reference sequence). The sample comes from a study of cytomegalovirus exposure and HLA in healthy donors. With 60 Vbeta and 13 Jbeta primers, the PCR was carried out. Assay used: immunoSEQ multiplex PCR; TCRdb lists only in-frame clones, some missing. The repertoire table contains 150,000 to 200,000 clones. Overall study findings and caveats: Productive status was seen about 90% or about 30% of the time for most TCR beta V segments in an earlier analysis. Reported findings show TCR beta sequences accurately forecast HLA-A and HLA-B alleles in most subjects.

The material sequenced was PBMCs. The sequence came from a man aged 25-45 years in good health and CMV-seronegative. This rearrangement joins TRBV7-9 to TRBJ2-3, with D perhaps TRBD2 (6 bases). CDR3 sequence reads: CASSLYWGETDTQYF. The CDR3 nucleotides are TGTGCCAGCAGCTTATATTGGGGGGAAACAGATACGCAGTATTTT.